The source of this T cell receptor (beta chain) is a study of identifying expanded T cells in peripheral blood. The study's findings and limits: Variance in clone template counts between roughly 2-week samples significantly increased with total template count across all healthy donors.

The protocol was immunoSEQ multiplex PCR, while the TCRdb copy is restricted to in-frame clones and leaves out a portion. The repertoire holds approximately 130,000 clones, with less than 90% as singletons. Collection occurred without any documented infections or immune events in donors. Germline trimming cut 3 bases from V and 5 bases from J; bases unmatched to any gene: 5. The CDR3 runs to 14 residues. Germline V gene lookup returns CDR1 MNHNS and CDR2 SASEGT. In regard to this clone: The target antigen is unknown.

Sequenced material: blood. The source is a person between 18 and 69 years old in good health. V gene TRBV6-1 combines with J gene TRBJ2-7; the match to TRBD1 covers 9 bases. The DNA for the CDR3 is TGTGCCAGCAGTGAGGGGACAGGGCTCCACGAGCAGTACTTC. Its protein is CASSEGTGLHEQYF.